The subject of this entry is one T cell receptor (beta chain). The data are from a study of T cells after somatic rescue of genetic block. The method was immunoSEQ multiplex PCR; TCRdb's version includes in-frame clones alone and lacks a portion of them. The top ten clones hold less than 1.5% of a sample with about 110,000 clones, approximately 90% of them seen once. Trimming took 8 bases from V and 3 from J, leaving 23 bases between them. From germline, CDR1 is MNHEY and CDR2 SMNVEV (reference sequence). This CDR3 is built from 16 residues. The V and J genes are TRBV27 and TRBJ2-7; TRBD1 or TRBD2 may be the D gene (5 bases each). Sequencing was performed on peripheral blood mononuclear cells (PBMCs). The TCR was taken from a young woman. The CDR3 is CASAALSGTLIYEQYF. In DNA, the CDR3 is TGTGCCAGCGCTGCCCTATCCGGGACCCTCATCTACGAGCAGTACTTC.